Given below is one T cell receptor beta chain in context. Germline assignment: CDR1 SGHAT and CDR2 FQNNGV. The CDR3 is 13 amino acids. Deletions cut 5 bases from V and 2 bases from J, with 10 bases between. This specimen belongs to a study of T cell changes during pregnancy in multiple sclerosis. The table came from immunoSEQ multiplex PCR; TCRdb's copy has only in-frame clones and leaves some out. This repertoire shows about 34,000 clones, 85% to 90% found once; its top ten account for roughly 3.5%. This chain links TRBV11-2 with TRBJ2-7; a possible D gene is TRBD2 (6 bases). The sequence derives from a female donor with multiple sclerosis, enrolled in a pregnancy study. Sequencing used CD8+ T cells from peripheral blood mononuclear cells, obtained in the third trimester of pregnancy. The CDR3 nucleotides read TGTGCCAGCAGCCCCGGGAGAACCTACGAGCAGTACTTC. Protein: CASSPGRTYEQYF.